Below are 15 T cell receptor beta chains sequenced from a single sample in a study of blood T cell repertoires in COVID-19. Sequencing used immunoSEQ multiplex PCR; TCRdb keeps in-frame clones, though not all of them. The repertoire has 280,000 or so clones, under 90% of them found once; the top ten carry approximately 10%. Sequenced input: peripheral blood. These TCRs come from a woman in her forties or fifties who had recovered from COVID-19.

This rearrangement joins TRBV18 to TRBJ2-5; 7 bases agree with TRBD1. Germline V gene data show CDR1 as KGHSH and CDR2 as LQKENI. The V segment lost 3 bases and the J segment 1 base; nucleotides outside the gene matches: 2. The CDR3 is made up of 14 amino acids. CDR3 sequence: CASSPGTAQETQYF. The CDR3 DNA follows: TGTGCCAGCTCACCCGGGACAGCCCAAGAGACCCAGTACTTC.

This chain connects TRBV18 to TRBJ1-4; D is unclear. The CDR3 consists of 15 residues. Germline assignment: CDR1 KGHSH and CDR2 LQKENI. The ends were cut back, 2 bases at V and 0 bases at J, with 7 bases in the middle. The CDR3 nucleotides are TGTGCCAGCTCACCAGAGGCCACAACTAATGAAAAACTGTTTTTT. Translation gives CASSPEATTNEKLFF.

This clone was recorded only once. The chain employs TRBV6-1 and TRBJ1-5; no reliable D call. The germline V and J ends were trimmed by 2 bases and 1 base, with 12 bases remaining between them. The germline CDR1 and CDR2 sequences are MNHNS and SASEGT. This CDR3 contains 16 residues. Here the CDR3 reads CASSEIGGLSNQPQHF. Here the CDR3 DNA reads TGTGCCAGCAGTGAAATCGGTGGACTGAGCAATCAGCCCCAGCATTTT.

J is TRBJ1-5 and V is TRBV4-2; unclear D gene. The germline V gene encodes CDR1 LGHNA and CDR2 YNFKEQ. The CDR3 is 15 residues long. V shed 4 bases and J shed 4 bases, with 14 bases lying between them. The CDR3 DNA is TGTGCCAGCAGCCCTGCCCAGTCGGGGAATCAGCCCCAGCATTTT. Amino acids: CASSPAQSGNQPQHF.

CDR3 sequence: CASSPSSGLREQYF. In nucleotides, the CDR3 is TGTGCCAGCAGCCCCAGCTCAGGGTTACGCGAGCAGTACTTC. The J gene is TRBJ2-7, the V gene TRBV7-2, with a weak D call TRBD1 (5 bases). V dropped 5 bases and J dropped 6 bases, with 17 bases sitting between them. The germline CDR1 and CDR2 sequences are SGHTA and FQGNSA. The CDR3 has 14 amino acids.

The J gene is TRBJ1-6, the V gene TRBV30; 8 nucleotides match TRBD1. J gave up 7 bases and V 3 bases, and 8 bases lay outside the gene matches. The CDR3 is made up of 15 amino acids. Germline loops: CDR1 GTSNPN, CDR2 SVGIG (reference sequence). CDR3 sequence reads: CAWRGTGAANSPLHF. For the CDR3, the DNA is TGTGCCTGGAGAGGGACAGGTGCCGCGAATTCACCCCTCCACTTT.

The V call is TRBV14, the J call TRBJ1-2; D possibly corresponds to TRBD1 (5 bases). The V end lost 0 bases, the J end lost 4 bases, and 9 bases lay between the germline ends. Per germline, CDR1 SGHDN and CDR2 FVKESK. CDR3 length equals 14 residues. CDR3 in amino acids: CASSQDKGLYGYTF. Here the CDR3 DNA reads TGTGCCAGCAGCCAAGATAAGGGGCTCTATGGCTACACCTTC.

V is TRBV3-1 (or the pseudogene TRBV3-2) and J is TRBJ1-1; 7 positions agree with TRBD1. The CDR3 spans 15 residues. V trimming: 4 bases; J trimming: 0 bases; junction bases outside the gene matches: 5. CDR1 and CDR2 (germline): LGHDT, YNNKEL (reference sequence). The CDR3 nucleotides read TGTGCCAGCAGCCTTAGGACAGGCCTGAACACTGAAGCTTTCTTT. Translated, it gives CASSLRTGLNTEAFF.

The chain is built from TRBV7-8 and TRBJ2-3; the D is unclear. The V gene lost 5 bases and the J gene lost 4 bases, with 4 bases spanning the gap. Germline CDR1 and CDR2: SGHVS and FQNEAQ. The CDR3 has 11 amino acids. The CDR3 DNA follows: TGTGCCAGCAGCCCCGCAGATACGCAGTATTTT. Translated, it gives CASSPADTQYF.

The chain has TRBV6-5 and TRBJ1-2; possible D gene TRBD1, 6 bases. CDR1 MNHEY and CDR2 SVGAGI come from the germline V gene. The CDR3 is 14 residues long. Trimming took 6 bases from V and 4 from J, leaving 15 bases between them. The CDR3 here is CASRRQASFYGYTF. In nucleotides, the CDR3 is TGTGCCAGCAGACGACAGGCCTCCTTCTATGGCTACACCTTC.

The rearrangement uses TRBV28 and TRBJ1-5, with a tentative D call TRBD1 (5 bases). The ends were cut back, 11 bases at V and 4 bases at J, with 15 bases in the middle. The V gene's germline CDR1 is MDHEN and CDR2 SYDVKM. The CDR3 consists of 13 residues. Written as DNA, the CDR3 is TGTGCCGGCACCGGACACCTTAATCAGCCCCAGCATTTT. Translation: CAGTGHLNQPQHF. Variable domain in full (rest from reference TRBV28 and TRBJ1-5): DVKVTQSSRYLVKRTGEKVFLECVQDMDHENMFWYRQDPGLGLRLIYFSYDVKMKEKGDIPEGYSVSREKKERFSLILESASTNQTSMYLCAGTGHLNQPQHFGDGTRLSIL.

J is TRBJ1-1 and V is TRBV28, with 8 nucleotides matching TRBD1. CDR1 is MDHEN and CDR2 is SYDVKM in the germline V gene. The V gene end was trimmed by 4 bases and the J gene end by 2 bases; junction bases not matched to a gene: 9. The CDR3 sequence is 16 residues long. The CDR3 sequence is CASSWAPTGVNTEAFF. The CDR3 nucleotides are TGTGCCAGCAGTTGGGCCCCGACAGGGGTAAACACTGAAGCTTTCTTT.

This rearrangement joins TRBV6-1 to TRBJ2-1, with TRBD2 matching over 11 bases. The junction had 9 bases not matched to a gene; V was cut back by 5 bases and J by 9 bases. The germline V gene encodes CDR1 MNHNS and CDR2 SASEGT. The CDR3 totals 15 residues. The CDR3 coding sequence is TGTGCCAGCAGTATAACTAGCGGGAGTTGGACTGAGCAGTTCTTC. This encodes CASSITSGSWTEQFF.

CDR3 sequence: CASSLDSLIDNEQFF. CDR3 in DNA: TGTGCCAGCAGCTTGGACTCCCTTATTGACAATGAGCAGTTCTTC. The chain carries TRBV7-2 and TRBJ2-1, with TRBD2 as a possible D gene (5 bases). Germline loops: CDR1 SGHTA, CDR2 FQGNSA. The ends were cut back, 3 bases at V and 5 bases at J, with 14 bases in the middle. The CDR3 loop spans 15 amino acids.

This rearrangement joins TRBV27 to TRBJ2-7; TRBD1 might be the D (5 bases). The CDR3 runs 15 residues. The V end lost 3 bases, the J end lost 1 base, and 13 bases lay between the germline ends. Germline V gene sequence: CDR1 MNHEY, CDR2 SMNVEV (reference sequence). CDR3 loop: CASSFWGPSSYEQYF. For the CDR3, the DNA is TGTGCCAGCAGTTTCTGGGGCCCTTCTTCCTACGAGCAGTACTTC.